The 14 T cell receptor beta chains in this list originate from one sample, sequenced in a study of memory CD4+ T cells and cytomegalovirus serostatus. Single viable CD3+CD4+CD8-CD45RO+ cells were sorted as the memory CD4+ T cells. TCRdb keeps only in-frame clones here, not all; method: immunoSEQ multiplex PCR. The sample consists of tens of thousands of clones, roughly 78% of them appearing once. Sequenced input: memory CD4+ T cells from blood. Receptor source: an adult in good health and CMV-seronegative.

The gene calls are TRBV28 and TRBJ1-5, with D unclear. The V end was cut by 6 bases, the J end by 6 bases, with 12 bases between. The CDR3 length is 13 residues. CDR1 and CDR2 (germline): MDHEN, SYDVKM. The CDR3 is CASRYSVGQPQHF. CDR3 DNA sequence: TGTGCCAGCAGGTATTCCGTAGGTCAGCCCCAGCATTTT.

As concerns this clone: The same CDR3 arises from other DNA sequences in this sample as well. The chain joins TRBV5-6 to TRBJ2-3; D is unresolved. Germline CDR1 is SGHDT and CDR2 is YYEEEE. The CDR3 runs to 11 residues. Trimming shortened V by 4 bases and J by 1 base, and 1 base separated the two germline ends. This CDR3 reads CASSRTDTQYF. The CDR3 DNA reads as TGTGCCAGCAGCCGCACAGATACGCAGTATTTT.

This chain uses TRBV5-5 with TRBJ2-3; 12 bases map to TRBD2. V shed 1 base and J 6 bases; nucleotides not matched to a gene: 18. The V gene's germline CDR1 is SGHKS and CDR2 YYEKEE (reference sequence). This CDR3 contains 20 residues. The CDR3 sequence: CASSLIPGLAGVSIGDTQYF. The CDR3 bases are TGTGCCAGCAGCTTGATACCGGGACTAGCGGGTGTCTCTATTGGGGATACGCAGTATTTT.

The CDR3 DNA follows: TGTGCCACCCGCGCTAACTATGGCTACACCTTC. Translation: CATRANYGYTF. This chain connects TRBV19 to TRBJ1-2; no definite D call. Germline V CDR1 and CDR2: LNHDA, SQIVND (reference sequence). V was shortened by 10 bases and J by 0 bases, with 6 bases between the two germline ends. The CDR3 sequence is 11 residues long.

The DNA for the CDR3 is TGCGCCAGCAGCTCGAGAGGTGGACAGGGGAACACCGGGGAGCTGTTTTTT. Translated: CASSSRGGQGNTGELFF. The J gene is TRBJ2-2, the V gene TRBV5-1; 8 nucleotides match TRBD1. The length of the CDR3 is 17 residues. Per germline, CDR1 SGHRS and CDR2 YFSETQ. With 3 bases clipped from V and 1 base from J, the junction kept 8 bases outside the gene matches.

The genes are TRBV5-1 and TRBJ2-7; D gene uncertain. CDR1 is SGHRS, CDR2 YFSETQ, per germline. CDR3 length equals 13 residues. V was pared by 0 bases and J by 3 bases, with 7 bases between. CDR3 amino acids: CASSLEAHYEQYF. In nucleotides, the CDR3 is TGCGCCAGCAGCTTGGAGGCGCACTACGAGCAGTACTTC.

The chain is built from TRBV28 and TRBJ1-6; 7 bases are a match to TRBD1. The CDR3 length is 15 residues. The germline V gene has CDR1 MDHEN and CDR2 SYDVKM. V dropped 2 bases and J dropped 4; count of bases not matched to a gene: 2. CDR3 DNA: TGTGCCAGCAGTTTAGACAGGGCGTATAATTCACCCCTCCACTTT. The encoded protein is CASSLDRAYNSPLHF.

The chain is built from TRBV19 and TRBJ2-3; D gene uncertain. With 5 bases removed from V and 0 bases from J, the gap between germline ends came to 15 bases. This CDR3 region has 16 residues. Germline CDR1 and CDR2: LNHDA and SQIVND (reference sequence). This CDR3 reads CASSGRTKASTDTQYF. CDR3 DNA: TGTGCCAGTAGTGGCCGGACGAAGGCTAGCACAGATACGCAGTATTTT. Together with reference TRBV19 and TRBJ2-3, the CDR3 gives the full variable domain: DGGITQSPKYLFRKEGQNVTLSCEQNLNHDAMYWYRQDPGQGLRLIYYSQIVNDFQKGDIAEGYSVSREKKESFPLTVTSAQKNPTAFYLCASSGRTKASTDTQYFGPGTRLTVL.

J is TRBJ2-7 and V is TRBV6-1; possibly TRBD1 or TRBD2 for D (5 bases each). Between the trimmed V and J ends, which lost 5 bases and 6 bases, there was a span of 14 bases. The V gene's germline CDR1 is MNHNS and CDR2 SASEGT. CDR3 length: 13 residues. The CDR3 DNA follows: TGTGCCAGCAGTATTACGACGGGACCCGAGCAGTACTTC. Protein sequence: CASSITTGPEQYF.

This rearrangement joins TRBV11-2 to TRBJ1-2; D perhaps matches TRBD1 (5 bases). Trimming cost V 0 bases and J 5 bases, with 7 bases left between them. Germline loops: CDR1 SGHAT, CDR2 FQNNGV. The CDR3 loop spans 13 amino acids. CDR3 coding DNA: TGTGCCAGCAGCTTAGACAGGGAATATGGCTACACCTTC. Translated, it gives CASSLDREYGYTF.

This clone was seen a handful of times. The genes are TRBV7-2 and TRBJ2-1; unclear D gene. Germline loops: CDR1 SGHTA, CDR2 FQGNSA. Trimming removed 1 base from V and 9 bases from J, with 10 bases in between. The CDR3 runs to 13 residues. CDR3 nucleotides: TGTGCCAGCAGCTTAGATGCGGTGGGTGAGCAGTTCTTC. This codes for CASSLDAVGEQFF.

The CDR3 region has the DNA TGTGCCAGCAGCTTAGAATGGGCAGGGGTCCAGCCCCAGCATTTT. This encodes CASSLEWAGVQPQHF. The rearrangement joins TRBV11-3 to TRBJ1-5; D might be TRBD1 (6 bases). This CDR3 is 15 amino acids long. V was trimmed by 0 bases and J by 7 bases, leaving 13 bases between them. Germline-derived CDR1 and CDR2 are SGHNT and YENEEA. Supplemented by reference TRBV11-3 and TRBJ1-5, the full variable domain reads EAGVVQSPRYKIIEKKQPVAFWCNPISGHNTLYWYLQNLGQGPELLIRYENEEAVDDSQLPKDRFSAERLKGVDSTLKIQPAELGDSAVYLCASSLEWAGVQPQHFGDGTRLSIL.

This chain connects TRBV29-1 to TRBJ2-5, with TRBD2 matching over 7 bases. Looked up from germline, CDR1 is SQVTM and CDR2 is ANQGSEA. The CDR3 extends over 12 amino acids. V was pared by 5 bases and J by 4 bases, with 4 bases of the junction left unmatched. The CDR3 DNA is TGCAGCGTTTTTGGGGAGGGAGAGACCCAGTACTTC. Translating gives CSVFGEGETQYF.

CDR3 protein: CASAYRRYNEQFF. CDR3 DNA sequence: TGTGCCAGTGCTTACAGGCGGTACAATGAGCAGTTCTTC. The chain links TRBV27 to TRBJ2-1; D is perhaps TRBD1 (5 bases). Trimming pared 9 bases from V and 4 bases from J, leaving 13 bases between. The germline V gene encodes CDR1 MNHEY and CDR2 SMNVEV (reference sequence). This CDR3 contains 13 residues.